This record concerns one T cell receptor (beta chain) sequence. The sample belongs to a study of T cells in tuberculosis. Stated time point: new active TB diagnosis, blood taken before or within 7 days of starting treatment. Included patients were adults of at least 18, HIV-seronegative, South African. Unsorted cryopreserved PBMC were sequenced, averaging about 92,000 T cells per clinical donor. With 5 bases removed from V and 3 bases from J, the gap between germline ends came to 14 bases. Per germline, CDR1 MDHEN and CDR2 SYDVKM. There are 14 residues in the CDR3. Clones were sequenced by immunoSEQ multiplex PCR, and TCRdb holds only the in-frame ones, with some missing. The sample shows more than 30,000 clones, 86% of them seen only once.

Source: PBMCs, taken at tuberculosis diagnosis. The chain is built from TRBV28 and TRBJ2-7; perhaps TRBD1 as D (6 bases). The TCR originated in an adult with tuberculosis. The CDR3, as DNA: TGTGCCAGCAGTCAACGGGACACCAGCTACGAGCAGTACTTC. Protein: CASSQRDTSYEQYF.